A single sample gave rise to the 15 T cell receptor beta chains below, sequenced in a study of T cell responses to AZD1222 COVID-19 vaccine. Clones were sequenced by immunoSEQ multiplex PCR, and TCRdb holds only the in-frame ones, with some missing. The profile covers about 110,000 clones, with 90% appearing a single time and roughly 8% taken by the ten largest. This sample comprised peripheral blood, obtained 28 days after the second AZD1222 dose. The receptors derive from an adult who received the AZD1222 COVID-19 vaccine.

The rearrangement links TRBV21-1 to TRBJ2-6; the table's D call TRBD1 went unverified against the DNA. TRBV21-1 is a pseudogene locus. The CDR3 sequence is 18 residues long. The chain's CDR3 is CASSKALTALCGANVLTF. The CDR3, as DNA: TGTGCCAGCAGCAAAGCGCTAACAGCTCTCTGCGGGGCCAACGTCCTGACTTTC.

The rearrangement links TRBV7-6 to TRBJ2-5; D unclear. CDR1 is SGHVS and CDR2 is FNYEAQ in the germline V gene. Deletions cut 5 bases from V and 5 bases from J, with 15 bases between. The CDR3 consists of 14 residues. The DNA of the CDR3 is TGTGCCAGCAGCCCTCGAAGGGTAGGGGAGACCCAGTACTTC. Translating gives CASSPRRVGETQYF.

The chain joins TRBV12-3 or TRBV12-4 to TRBJ2-4; D call uncertain. The CDR3 length is 12 residues. The V end was cut by 1 base, the J end by 3 bases, with 1 base between. CDR3 coding DNA: TGTGCCAGCAGTTTAGACAAAAACATTCAGTACTTC. The encoded protein is CASSLDKNIQYF.

J is TRBJ2-5 and V is TRBV14; D not resolved. The CDR3 consists of 16 residues. Trimming took off 3 bases at V and 3 bases at J, with 17 bases between the two ends. The germline V gene has CDR1 SGHDN and CDR2 FVKESK. CDR3 coding DNA: TGTGCCAGCAGCCAGGCTAGAGTTTCGAAAAAAGAGACCCAGTACTTC. As protein: CASSQARVSKKETQYF.

The rearrangement joins TRBV11-3 to TRBJ2-1; 11 bases agree with TRBD1. In germline, CDR1 is SGHNT, CDR2 YENEEA. With 3 bases clipped from V and 8 bases from J, the junction kept 3 bases outside the gene matches. There are 14 residues in the CDR3. CDR3 nucleotide sequence: TGTGCCAGCAGCTTGGGACAGGGGGACCATGAGCAGTTCTTC. Encoded protein: CASSLGQGDHEQFF. Full variable domain (missing parts from reference TRBV11-3 and TRBJ2-1): EAGVVQSPRYKIIEKKQPVAFWCNPISGHNTLYWYLQNLGQGPELLIRYENEEAVDDSQLPKDRFSAERLKGVDSTLKIQPAELGDSAVYLCASSLGQGDHEQFFGPGTRLTVL.

The chain joins TRBV3-1 (or the pseudogene TRBV3-2) to TRBJ1-6; maybe TRBD1 (6 bases). There are 15 residues in the CDR3. V was trimmed by 1 base and J by 9 bases, leaving 13 bases between them. CDR1 and CDR2 (germline): LGHDT, YNNKEL (reference sequence). The CDR3 DNA reads as TGTGCCAGCAGCCAAGTCGGGGGGCGAGGTTCACCCCTCCACTTT. Protein sequence: CASSQVGGRGSPLHF.

The chain employs TRBV6-2 or TRBV6-3 and TRBJ1-2; no reliable D call. Looked up from germline, CDR1 is MNHEY and CDR2 is SVGEGT. The CDR3 totals 15 residues. The V end was cut by 0 bases, the J end by 4 bases, with 12 bases between. CDR3 DNA sequence: TGTGCCAGCAGTTACTCTACACAGACAATCTATGGCTACACCTTC. This encodes CASSYSTQTIYGYTF.

A single count supports this clone. The V call is TRBV4-1, the J call TRBJ1-1; D uncertain. Germline V CDR1 and CDR2: MGHRA, YSYEKL. The CDR3 totals 15 residues. Trimming removed 4 bases from V and 1 base from J, with 13 bases in between. Here the CDR3 reads CASSPPASSNTEAFF. The CDR3 DNA reads as TGCGCCAGCAGCCCCCCGGCCAGCTCGAACACTGAAGCTTTCTTT.

There are a few counts of this clone. The chain recombines TRBV3-1 (or the pseudogene TRBV3-2) with TRBJ2-2; TRBD2 matches at 13 bases. Germline CDR1 LGHDT, CDR2 YNNKEL (reference sequence). The V and J ends lost 1 base and 4 bases, in that order; junction bases with no gene match: 12. The CDR3 is 20 residues long. This CDR3 is CASSQALRLAGGPVTGELFF. CDR3 coding DNA: TGTGCCAGCAGCCAAGCATTGAGACTAGCGGGGGGTCCGGTCACCGGGGAGCTGTTTTTT.

For the CDR3, the DNA is TGTGCCAGCAGCCCAGCCGGGGGAGTTTCCTACGAGCAGTACTTC. Translation: CASSPAGGVSYEQYF. This chain uses TRBV7-9 with TRBJ2-7; TRBD2 might be the D (6 bases). The ends were cut back, 5 bases at V and 1 base at J, with 15 bases in the middle. This CDR3 has 15 amino acids. CDR1 and CDR2 from the germline V gene are SEHNR and FQNEAQ (reference sequence). Combining the CDR3 with reference TRBV7-9 and TRBJ2-7 gives the whole variable domain DTGVSQNPRHKITKRGQNVTFRCDPISEHNRLYWYRQTLGQGPEFLTYFQNEAQLEKSRLLSDRFSAERPKGSFSTLEIQRTEQGDSAMYLCASSPAGGVSYEQYFGPGTRLTVT.

This chain uses TRBV6-5 with TRBJ1-1; D possibly corresponds to TRBD1 (5 bases). The CDR3 loop spans 14 amino acids. Between the trimmed V and J ends, which lost 6 bases and 5 bases, there was a span of 16 bases. CDR1 is MNHEY, CDR2 SVGAGI, per germline. CDR3 nucleotide sequence: TGTGCCAGCAGAAAAGGTACAGGCTGGACTGAAGCTTTCTTT. Encoded protein: CASRKGTGWTEAFF.

This clone was detected only once. The chain is built from TRBV29-1 and TRBJ1-5; 7 nucleotides align to TRBD1. This CDR3 is 13 amino acids long. V trimming: 6 bases; J trimming: 2 bases; junction bases outside the gene matches: 4. Germline-derived CDR1 and CDR2 are SQVTM and ANQGSEA. The CDR3 is CSVLTGGNQPQHF. CDR3 nucleotides: TGCAGCGTCCTTACAGGGGGCAATCAGCCCCAGCATTTT.

The gene calls are TRBV19 and TRBJ2-7, with D tentatively TRBD2 (5 bases). CDR1 is LNHDA, CDR2 SQIVND, per germline (reference sequence). V lost 1 base and J lost 3, with 19 bases in between. CDR3 length: 17 residues. DNA for the CDR3: TGTGCCAGTAGTATAGGAGGGCGACGAGGTAGGCTCTACGAGCAGTACTTC. The encoded protein is CASSIGGRRGRLYEQYF.

This clone was observed many times. V is TRBV6-2 or TRBV6-3 and J is TRBJ1-1; a weak D match, TRBD1 (6 bases). Germline CDR1 is MNHEY and CDR2 is SVGEGT. The CDR3 runs 17 residues. Trimming cost V 3 bases and J 1 base, with 18 bases left between them. DNA for the CDR3: TGTGCCAGCAGTTATGGAGGCAGGGGCGGGGGGAACACTGAAGCTTTCTTT. Protein sequence: CASSYGGRGGGNTEAFF.

The table lists this clone with a count of one. The V call is TRBV6-2 or TRBV6-3, the J call TRBJ2-2; 9 bases line up with TRBD1. This CDR3 is built from 15 residues. The V gene's germline CDR1 is MNHEY and CDR2 SVGEGT. The junction had 6 bases not matched to a gene; V was cut back by 4 bases and J by 6 bases. The CDR3 reads CASSSQQGAPGELFF. In DNA, the CDR3 is TGTGCCAGCAGTTCGCAACAGGGGGCCCCCGGGGAGCTGTTTTTT.